Listed below are T cell receptor beta chains from one sample, sequenced in a study of regulatory T cells in long-lasting Graves disease. TCRdb passed the multiplex PCR reads through MiXCR, listing each CDR3 protein once. The sample lists about 470,000 distinct CDR3 sequences, 20% to 25% occurring once. Sequenced material: peripheral blood mononuclear cells (PBMCs), taken when the disease was refractory, from a patient treated with antithyroid drugs. The receptors derive from a female donor with Graves disease. The CDR3 runs from the conserved cysteine through the conserved F or W. A D gene is named only where the DNA matches it firmly.

d_gene: .
j_gene: TRBJ1-1
v_gene: TRBV7-9
CDR3aa: CASSLAPGSTEAFF

d_gene: .
j_gene: TRBJ1-1
v_gene: TRBV5-1
CDR3aa: CASSLGQDNTEAFF

d_gene: TRBD1
j_gene: TRBJ2-5
v_gene: TRBV2
CDR3aa: CASSLSRDSLLETQYF

d_gene: .
j_gene: TRBJ1-1
v_gene: TRBV6-5
CDR3aa: CASSYSPFGTKAFF

d_gene: TRBD1
j_gene: TRBJ1-2
v_gene: TRBV6-5
CDR3aa: CASSYLTGKDGGYTF

d_gene: TRBD2
j_gene: TRBJ2-7
v_gene: TRBV20-1
CDR3aa: CSARENGGFSYEQYF

d_gene: .
j_gene: TRBJ2-7
v_gene: TRBV7-9
CDR3aa: CASSGGGGEQYF

d_gene: .
j_gene: TRBJ2-7
v_gene: TRBV7-9
CDR3aa: CASSLVGAVYEQYF

d_gene: .
j_gene: TRBJ2-2
v_gene: TRBV6-2/TRBV6-3
CDR3aa: CASSYTGDASNGELFF

d_gene: TRBD1
j_gene: TRBJ1-1
v_gene: TRBV12-3/TRBV12-4
CDR3aa: CASRLGQANTEAFF

d_gene: .
j_gene: TRBJ1-5
v_gene: TRBV12-5
CDR3aa: CASGLEIGQPQHF

d_gene: TRBD1
j_gene: TRBJ2-6
v_gene: TRBV7-8
CDR3aa: CASSSRTGGGSGANVLTF

d_gene: .
j_gene: TRBJ2-6
v_gene: TRBV20-1
CDR3aa: CSASGHLGANVLTF

d_gene: .
j_gene: TRBJ2-2
v_gene: TRBV12-3/TRBV12-4
CDR3aa: CASSPNSGAGELFF

d_gene: .
j_gene: TRBJ1-1
v_gene: TRBV6-1
CDR3aa: CASREQAERRTEAFF

d_gene: TRBD1
j_gene: TRBJ1-2
v_gene: TRBV29-1
CDR3aa: CSVGEWDREYGYTF

d_gene: .
j_gene: TRBJ2-2
v_gene: TRBV7-9
CDR3aa: CASSLLGTGELFF

d_gene: .
j_gene: TRBJ1-2
v_gene: TRBV19
CDR3aa: CASSIDPDSRRYGYTF

d_gene: TRBD2
j_gene: TRBJ2-7
v_gene: TRBV20-1
CDR3aa: CSARLEREALSPYEQYF

d_gene: .
j_gene: TRBJ1-1
v_gene: TRBV7-2
CDR3aa: CASSSLWGPGRAEAFF

d_gene: .
j_gene: TRBJ2-5
v_gene: TRBV28
CDR3aa: CASSFSGTALETQYF

d_gene: .
j_gene: TRBJ1-2
v_gene: TRBV7-2
CDR3aa: CASSLAYGSGYGYTF

d_gene: .
j_gene: TRBJ1-2
v_gene: TRBV5-1
CDR3aa: CASSLSPGEAYGYTF

d_gene: .
j_gene: TRBJ1-5
v_gene: TRBV6-1
CDR3aa: CASTQLGGRSNQPQHF

d_gene: .
j_gene: TRBJ2-7
v_gene: TRBV29-1
CDR3aa: CSVGRGISYEQYF

d_gene: TRBD1
j_gene: TRBJ1-1
v_gene: TRBV20-1
CDR3aa: CSAIKRDRSFTEAFF

d_gene: .
j_gene: TRBJ1-1
v_gene: TRBV2
CDR3aa: CASSEGMENTEAFF

d_gene: .
j_gene: TRBJ1-3
v_gene: TRBV6-2/TRBV6-3
CDR3aa: CAPQGVPFSGNTIYF

d_gene: TRBD1
j_gene: TRBJ1-2
v_gene: TRBV9
CDR3aa: CASSGNQGAQDYGYTF

d_gene: .
j_gene: TRBJ2-5
v_gene: TRBV24-1
CDR3aa: CATGDLRGETQYF

d_gene: .
j_gene: TRBJ2-2
v_gene: TRBV11-2
CDR3aa: CASSLVRNLNTGELFF

d_gene: TRBD1
j_gene: TRBJ1-1
v_gene: TRBV7-2
CDR3aa: CASSLAMGQGEEAFF

d_gene: .
j_gene: TRBJ1-5
v_gene: TRBV28
CDR3aa: CASSPHYRVGNQPQHF

d_gene: .
j_gene: TRBJ2-4
v_gene: TRBV6-9
CDR3aa: CASSSTAKNIQYF

d_gene: .
j_gene: TRBJ1-2
v_gene: TRBV19
CDR3aa: CASSIERRSDSYGYTF

d_gene: TRBD1
j_gene: TRBJ2-7
v_gene: TRBV29-1
CDR3aa: CSVEDRVDRGVEQYF

d_gene: .
j_gene: TRBJ1-2
v_gene: TRBV6-5
CDR3aa: CASSYGGAGFYGYTF

d_gene: .
j_gene: TRBJ1-2
v_gene: TRBV9
CDR3aa: CASSDGPNPHGYTF

d_gene: .
j_gene: TRBJ2-6
v_gene: TRBV28
CDR3aa: CASSTGRTRPNVLTF

d_gene: .
j_gene: TRBJ1-1
v_gene: TRBV6-5
CDR3aa: CASSYSDTEAFF

d_gene: .
j_gene: TRBJ2-4
v_gene: TRBV12-3/TRBV12-4
CDR3aa: CASSQVGLAKNIQYF

d_gene: TRBD1
j_gene: TRBJ1-1
v_gene: TRBV28
CDR3aa: CASSPGQGSAFF

d_gene: TRBD2
j_gene: TRBJ2-5
v_gene: TRBV5-1
CDR3aa: CASSFEFGGGETQYF

d_gene: TRBD1
j_gene: TRBJ1-2
v_gene: TRBV5-1
CDR3aa: CASSLSRDSGGYTF

d_gene: TRBD1
j_gene: TRBJ2-5
v_gene: TRBV11-2
CDR3aa: CASSLGGQGAAAQYF

d_gene: TRBD1
j_gene: TRBJ1-1
v_gene: TRBV29-1
CDR3aa: CSYRGSAPNTEAFF

d_gene: .
j_gene: TRBJ2-7
v_gene: TRBV30
CDR3aa: CAWSGLTVDYEQYF

d_gene: TRBD1
j_gene: TRBJ2-7
v_gene: TRBV28
CDR3aa: CASRGAGTGDEQYF

d_gene: .
j_gene: TRBJ2-5
v_gene: TRBV7-2
CDR3aa: CASSPSLGTDYQETQYF

d_gene: .
j_gene: TRBJ1-1
v_gene: TRBV6-1
CDR3aa: CASSTSWGAYEAFF

d_gene: .
j_gene: TRBJ1-5
v_gene: TRBV6-1
CDR3aa: CASSGADLNSNQPQHF

d_gene: TRBD2
j_gene: TRBJ2-5
v_gene: TRBV28
CDR3aa: CASSPPPTSATEETQYF

d_gene: .
j_gene: TRBJ2-5
v_gene: TRBV5-1
CDR3aa: CASSLAQGVGETQYF